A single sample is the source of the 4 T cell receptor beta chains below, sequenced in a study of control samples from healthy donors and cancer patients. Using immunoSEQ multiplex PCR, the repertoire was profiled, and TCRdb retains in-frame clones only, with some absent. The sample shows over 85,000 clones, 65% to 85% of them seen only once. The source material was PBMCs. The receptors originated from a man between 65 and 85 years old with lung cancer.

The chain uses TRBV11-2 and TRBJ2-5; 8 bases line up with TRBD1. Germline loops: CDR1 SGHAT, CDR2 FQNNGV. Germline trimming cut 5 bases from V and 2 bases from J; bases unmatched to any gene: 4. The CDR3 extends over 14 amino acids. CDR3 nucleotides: TGTGCCAGCAGCACACACAGGGGGCAAGAGACCCAGTACTTC. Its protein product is CASSTHRGQETQYF.

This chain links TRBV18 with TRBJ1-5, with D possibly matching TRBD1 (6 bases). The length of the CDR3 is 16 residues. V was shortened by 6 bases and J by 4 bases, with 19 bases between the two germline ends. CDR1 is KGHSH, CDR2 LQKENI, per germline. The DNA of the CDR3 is TGTGCCAGCTCTTCCGGTGGGACACAGGCAAATCAGCCCCAGCATTTT. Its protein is CASSSGGTQANQPQHF.

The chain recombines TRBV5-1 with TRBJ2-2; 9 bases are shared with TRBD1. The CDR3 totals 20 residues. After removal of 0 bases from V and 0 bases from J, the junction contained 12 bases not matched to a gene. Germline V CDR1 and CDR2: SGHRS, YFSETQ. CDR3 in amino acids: CASSLEGTGKVATNTGELFF. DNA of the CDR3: TGCGCCAGCAGCTTGGAAGGGACAGGGAAGGTCGCGACGAACACCGGGGAGCTGTTTTTT.

DNA of the CDR3: TGTGCCAGCTCACCAGTTAACACCGGGGAGCTGTTTTTT. This encodes CASSPVNTGELFF. This chain joins TRBV18 and TRBJ2-2; no firm D call. V lost 2 bases to trimming and J lost 2 bases, with 3 bases between them. Germline V CDR1 and CDR2: KGHSH, LQKENI. This CDR3 has 13 amino acids.